This TCR beta chain is from a study of T cell changes during pregnancy in multiple sclerosis (dated by TCRdb to about 2019). Context from the whole study: The study examined how the T cell repertoire changed over the course of pregnancy in women with multiple sclerosis.

From cysteine to phenylalanine, the CDR3 is 14 amino acids long. Only CDR3 DNA is held: 42 bases, read in frame from base 1. Via the germline V gene, CDR1 is SGHRS and CDR2 YFSETQ. Trimming takes 0 bases from V and 6 bases from J, and the germline ends sit 11 bases apart. To note about this clone: There is no known antigen for this receptor. No clone much larger than this one lies a single base away; base qualities are absent.

The method behind the library was the immunoSEQ multiplex PCR assay. TCRdb limited this immuneACCESS table to in-frame rearrangements with V and J called. A share of clones is missing; checked studies link under half to unresolved V genes, and the rest is unexplained. Within this sample are some 60,000 clones, with roughly 90% of them counted one time only. 3.3% of the sample lies in the top ten. Specimen: peripheral blood, collected in the first trimester of pregnancy. The TCR originated in a female donor in good health, enrolled as a control in a pregnancy study. The chain couples TRBV5-1 to TRBJ2-3; no D gene is confidently identified. The CDR3: CASSLETPRDTQYF. In nucleotides, the sequence is TGCGCCAGCAGCTTGGAAACTCCTAGGGATACGCAGTATTTT.